This T cell receptor (beta chain) was profiled in a study of blood T cell repertoires in COVID-19. The CDR3 sequence is 14 residues long. The ends were cut back, 0 bases at V and 5 bases at J, with 8 bases in the middle. The germline V gene has CDR1 WSHSY and CDR2 SAAADI. Clones were read by immunoSEQ multiplex PCR, and TCRdb kept only the in-frame ones, dropping some. Of approximately 260,000 clones listed, approximately 84% are singletons. Researchers sorted participants into cohorts using their self-reported clinical history. This rearrangement joins TRBV10-2 to TRBJ1-5; D remains unclear. The source is a man between 50 and 59 years old who had recovered from COVID-19. Sequences were obtained from PBMCs or T cells enriched from blood (not recorded which). The CDR3 DNA reads TGCGCCAGCAGTGAGTCCAACAGATATCAGCCCCAGCATTTT. Translation: CASSESNRYQPQHF.